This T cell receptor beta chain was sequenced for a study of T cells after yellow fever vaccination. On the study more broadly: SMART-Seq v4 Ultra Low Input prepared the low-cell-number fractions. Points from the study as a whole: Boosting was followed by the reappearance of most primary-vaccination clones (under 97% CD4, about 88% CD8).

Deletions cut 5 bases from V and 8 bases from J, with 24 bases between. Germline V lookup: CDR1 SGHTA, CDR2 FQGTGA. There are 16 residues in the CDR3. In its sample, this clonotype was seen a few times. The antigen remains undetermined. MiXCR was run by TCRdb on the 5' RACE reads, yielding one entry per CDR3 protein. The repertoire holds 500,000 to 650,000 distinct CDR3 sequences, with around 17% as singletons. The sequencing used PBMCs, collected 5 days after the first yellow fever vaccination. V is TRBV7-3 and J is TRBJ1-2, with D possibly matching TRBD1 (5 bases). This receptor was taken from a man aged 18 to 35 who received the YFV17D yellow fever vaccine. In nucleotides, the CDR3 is TGTGCCAGCAGCCCACCCGCTGGGGGTCTTATGGGCGGCTACACCTTC. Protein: CASSPPAGGLMGGYTF.